This is a list of T cell receptor beta chains from one sample in a study of T-cell memory formation after mild COVID-19. TCRdb re-derived calls from the 5' RACE reads in MiXCR, one entry per CDR3 protein. The table records fewer than 600,000 distinct CDR3 sequences, roughly a fifth of them present only once. Input material: PBMCs or a T cell subset sorted from them (not recorded which). Receptor source: an adult woman who had mild COVID-19 (a few samples of this study predate the infection). Cell type and time point are not known. Each CDR3 is given with its conserved first and last residue. The D gene is left open where the match is weak. Clone size appears in some rows only: once, few, many, or a class for an expanded clone.

CDR3nt: TGTGCCAGCGGCGGCATAGGGAACTATGGCTACACCTTC; CDR3aa: CASGGIGNYGYTF; j_gene: TRBJ1-2; d_gene: .; v_gene: TRBV3-1; abundance: few
CDR3nt: TGCAGTGCTAGAGATCGGGCGCGCACAGATACGCAGTATTTT; CDR3aa: CSARDRARTDTQYF; j_gene: TRBJ2-3; d_gene: .; v_gene: TRBV20-1; abundance: .
CDR3nt: TGTGCCAGCAGTAACCCGGGACCGAGCTCCTACAATGAGCAGTTCTTC; CDR3aa: CASSNPGPSSYNEQFF; j_gene: TRBJ2-1; d_gene: .; v_gene: TRBV6-2/TRBV6-3; abundance: many
CDR3nt: TGTGCCAGCAGCTCCCTGGGAGTAGCGGGGCGCAATGAGCAGTTCTTC; CDR3aa: CASSSLGVAGRNEQFF; j_gene: TRBJ2-1; d_gene: TRBD2; v_gene: TRBV11-2; abundance: .
CDR3nt: TGTGCCAGCAGCTTAGCTCGGGGGGACAGCGATACCTACGAGCAGTACTTC; CDR3aa: CASSLARGDSDTYEQYF; j_gene: TRBJ2-7; d_gene: .; v_gene: TRBV7-8; abundance: .
CDR3nt: TGTGCCTGGAGTCGGACTAGTAGGGCAGATACGCAGTATTTT; CDR3aa: CAWSRTSRADTQYF; j_gene: TRBJ2-3; d_gene: TRBD2; v_gene: TRBV30; abundance: .
CDR3nt: TGCGCCAGCAGCTTGGAGGGCCCCACAGATACGCAGTATTTT; CDR3aa: CASSLEGPTDTQYF; j_gene: TRBJ2-3; d_gene: .; v_gene: TRBV5-1; abundance: many
CDR3nt: TGTGCCAGCAGCTGGGGAACTGGCCTCAATAATCAGCCCCAGCATTTT; CDR3aa: CASSWGTGLNNQPQHF; j_gene: TRBJ1-5; d_gene: .; v_gene: TRBV7-9; abundance: .
CDR3nt: TGTGCCAGCAGCTGGACAGGGGGTTTAGATACGCAGTATTTT; CDR3aa: CASSWTGGLDTQYF; j_gene: TRBJ2-3; d_gene: TRBD1; v_gene: TRBV5-4; abundance: few
CDR3nt: TGCAGCGCAGATATGGGACAGCAAGAGACCCAGTACTTC; CDR3aa: CSADMGQQETQYF; j_gene: TRBJ2-5; d_gene: TRBD1; v_gene: TRBV29-1; abundance: few
CDR3nt: TGCGCCAGCAGCGAAGAATTCGGGCGAGCCAAAAACATTCAGTACTTC; CDR3aa: CASSEEFGRAKNIQYF; j_gene: TRBJ2-4; d_gene: .; v_gene: TRBV4-3; abundance: many
CDR3nt: TGCGCCAGCAGCCAACCCGTAGGGGGGGTTGACACTGAAGCTTTCTTT; CDR3aa: CASSQPVGGVDTEAFF; j_gene: TRBJ1-1; d_gene: .; v_gene: TRBV4-3; abundance: .
CDR3nt: TGCGCCAGCAGCTTCGGGTTGACAGGGGGCTACCTAAATGAAGCTTTCTTT; CDR3aa: CASSFGLTGGYLNEAFF; j_gene: TRBJ1-1; d_gene: TRBD1; v_gene: TRBV5-1; abundance: .
CDR3nt: TGTGCCAGCAGCTTATGGACTCCCCAAGAGACCCAGTACTTC; CDR3aa: CASSLWTPQETQYF; j_gene: TRBJ2-5; d_gene: .; v_gene: TRBV7-6; abundance: .
CDR3nt: TGTGCCAGCAGCGACCAGGGACGGGGGGGAACTGAAGCTTTCTTT; CDR3aa: CASSDQGRGGTEAFF; j_gene: TRBJ1-1; d_gene: .; v_gene: TRBV7-8; abundance: .
CDR3nt: TGTGCCAGCAGTTTGGGACTAGCGGGAAGCGAGCAGTACTTC; CDR3aa: CASSLGLAGSEQYF; j_gene: TRBJ2-7; d_gene: TRBD2; v_gene: TRBV6-5; abundance: .
CDR3nt: TGTGCCAGCAGCCCTAGCGGGAGGGCCGGAGACGAGCAGTACTTC; CDR3aa: CASSPSGRAGDEQYF; j_gene: TRBJ2-7; d_gene: TRBD2; v_gene: TRBV14; abundance: .
CDR3nt: TGTGCCAGCAGCGTAGGCCTAGCCCCAGATACGCAGTATTTT; CDR3aa: CASSVGLAPDTQYF; j_gene: TRBJ2-3; d_gene: .; v_gene: TRBV9; abundance: .
CDR3nt: TGTGCCAACGCGAGGGAGGAGGTCACCGGGGAGCTGTTTTTT; CDR3aa: CANAREEVTGELFF; j_gene: TRBJ2-2; d_gene: .; v_gene: TRBV12-3/TRBV12-4; abundance: few
CDR3nt: TGTGCCAGCAGTGTTGGAAACACCATATATTTT; CDR3aa: CASSVGNTIYF; j_gene: TRBJ1-3; d_gene: .; v_gene: TRBV12-3/TRBV12-4; abundance: many
CDR3nt: TGCAGTGCTAGCTTCAGGGGGTTGGATCCGAACTATGGCTACACCTTC; CDR3aa: CSASFRGLDPNYGYTF; j_gene: TRBJ1-2; d_gene: TRBD1; v_gene: TRBV20-1; abundance: .
CDR3nt: TGTGCCAGCAGCCAAAGTAGCGGGAGAGTTCCCTACGAGCAGTACTTC; CDR3aa: CASSQSSGRVPYEQYF; j_gene: TRBJ2-7; d_gene: TRBD2; v_gene: TRBV7-3; abundance: .
CDR3nt: TGTGCCAGCAGCCAAGACCTGGGGGACAGGCGTAATGAAAAACTGTTTTTT; CDR3aa: CASSQDLGDRRNEKLFF; j_gene: TRBJ1-4; d_gene: TRBD1; v_gene: TRBV3-1; abundance: .
CDR3nt: TGTGCCACCAGCAGAAGTATCCTAGACACCGGAAACACCATATATTTT; CDR3aa: CATSRSILDTGNTIYF; j_gene: TRBJ1-3; d_gene: .; v_gene: TRBV15; abundance: .
CDR3nt: TGTGCCAGCAGCCGGACAGGGCCAAGCACAGATACGCAGTATTTT; CDR3aa: CASSRTGPSTDTQYF; j_gene: TRBJ2-3; d_gene: TRBD1; v_gene: TRBV27; abundance: .
CDR3nt: TGTGCCACCAGCAGAGGGGGGCTGGGTGGCTACACCTTC; CDR3aa: CATSRGGLGGYTF; j_gene: TRBJ1-2; d_gene: .; v_gene: TRBV15; abundance: .
CDR3nt: TGTGCCAGCAGTTACCCCGGTTTGTGTGGCAACTCTACCAAAAACATTCAGTACTTC; CDR3aa: CASSYPGLCGNSTKNIQYF; j_gene: TRBJ2-4; d_gene: .; v_gene: TRBV6-5; abundance: .
CDR3nt: TGTGCCACCACAGGGGTTGCGAAAGAGACCCAGTACTTC; CDR3aa: CATTGVAKETQYF; j_gene: TRBJ2-5; d_gene: TRBD1; v_gene: TRBV10-3; abundance: .
CDR3nt: .; CDR3aa: CASSFFGQGEGYTF; j_gene: TRBJ1-2; d_gene: .; v_gene: TRBV27; abundance: many
CDR3nt: TGTGCCAGCAGTGAATTAGGGGGTATAGGTGACAATGAGCAGTTCTTC; CDR3aa: CASSELGGIGDNEQFF; j_gene: TRBJ2-1; d_gene: .; v_gene: TRBV25-1; abundance: few
CDR3nt: TGTGCCAGCAGTTACCTTCACCCAGGACAGGCCCAGGGGGCTTTCTTT; CDR3aa: CASSYLHPGQAQGAFF; j_gene: TRBJ1-1; d_gene: TRBD1; v_gene: TRBV6-2/TRBV6-3; abundance: few
CDR3nt: TGTGCCAGCAGCTTAGGTATCATATTGAACACTGAAGCTTTCTTT; CDR3aa: CASSLGIILNTEAFF; j_gene: TRBJ1-1; d_gene: .; v_gene: TRBV13; abundance: few
CDR3nt: TGTGCTAGTGGTTTGGGGGCAGATACGCAGTATTTT; CDR3aa: CASGLGADTQYF; j_gene: TRBJ2-3; d_gene: .; v_gene: TRBV12-5; abundance: few
CDR3nt: TGCAGCGTTGAGGGACAGGGGTGGAAAGAGACCCAGTACTTC; CDR3aa: CSVEGQGWKETQYF; j_gene: TRBJ2-5; d_gene: TRBD1; v_gene: TRBV29-1; abundance: .
CDR3nt: TGCGCCAGCAGCCTACAGGTGACTAGCAATCAGCCCCAGCATTTT; CDR3aa: CASSLQVTSNQPQHF; j_gene: TRBJ1-5; d_gene: .; v_gene: TRBV4-1; abundance: .
CDR3nt: TGCGCCAGCAGCTACGAGACAGGGTTCTCCTACGAGCAGTACTTC; CDR3aa: CASSYETGFSYEQYF; j_gene: TRBJ2-7; d_gene: TRBD1; v_gene: TRBV4-1; abundance: .
CDR3nt: TGTGCCAGTAGTAGCGGTGTAAGAAACACCATATATTTT; CDR3aa: CASSSGVRNTIYF; j_gene: TRBJ1-3; d_gene: .; v_gene: TRBV19; abundance: .
CDR3nt: TGTGCCAGCAGAGTTACCGCCGCGGACAGTAATGAGCAGTTCTTC; CDR3aa: CASRVTAADSNEQFF; j_gene: TRBJ2-1; d_gene: .; v_gene: TRBV25-1; abundance: .
CDR3nt: TGTGCCAGCAGCCCTAGCGGGAGGGCCTACGAGCAGTACTTC; CDR3aa: CASSPSGRAYEQYF; j_gene: TRBJ2-7; d_gene: TRBD2; v_gene: TRBV9; abundance: few